This T cell receptor (beta chain) was captured by sequencing in a study of tissue T cells after allogeneic stem cell transplantation. The table lists this clone with a few counts. The antigen is unknown. Gene names and germline refer to mouse. The read stops 1 residue short of the end of the CDR3; the missing end is completed from the germline J gene. CDR1 and CDR2 (germline): SNHLY, FYNGKV (reference sequence). The CDR3 spans 14 residues. V trimming: 6 bases; J trimming: 1 base; junction bases outside the gene matches: 4. Profiled with immunoSEQ multiplex PCR; TCRdb holds only in-frame clones, not every one. The table has approximately 50,000 clones, 65% to 85% seen once. Findings of the study overall: TCR repertoires tracked anatomic similarity, regardless of disease or transplant status. Tissue-detected TCR repertoire was only partly captured by blood and spleen T cells. Shared clones across patients were few; motif clustering revealed tissue-specific shared signatures.

The chain recombines TRBV3 with TRBJ2-7; TRBD1 matches at 9 bases. The clonotype comes from a pool of C57BL/6 mice in good health. The material sequenced was sorted cells pooled from one or two spleens. The CDR3 protein is CASRSGQGSYEQYF. The part of the CDR3 DNA that was read is TGTGCCAGCAGGTCGGGACAGGGATCCTATGAACAGTAC.